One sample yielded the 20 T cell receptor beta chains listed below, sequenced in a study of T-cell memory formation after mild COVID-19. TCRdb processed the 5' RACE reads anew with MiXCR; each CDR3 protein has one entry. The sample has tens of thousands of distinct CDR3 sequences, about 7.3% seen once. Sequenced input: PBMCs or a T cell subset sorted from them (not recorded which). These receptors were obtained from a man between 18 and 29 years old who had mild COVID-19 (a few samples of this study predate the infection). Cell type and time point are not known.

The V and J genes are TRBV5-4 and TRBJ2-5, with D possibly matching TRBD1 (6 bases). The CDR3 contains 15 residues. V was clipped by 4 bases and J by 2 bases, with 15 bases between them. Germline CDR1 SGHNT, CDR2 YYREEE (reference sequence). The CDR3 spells CASSPGQRAQETQYF. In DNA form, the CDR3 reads TGTGCCAGCAGCCCCGGACAGAGAGCACAAGAGACCCAGTACTTC.

The CDR3 loop reads CASSLGGGQQQETQYF. DNA of the CDR3: TGTGCCAGCAGCTTAGGAGGTGGTCAGCAGCAAGAGACCCAGTACTTC. The gene calls are TRBV7-9 and TRBJ2-5; D is unclear. The CDR3 spans 16 residues. Germline V CDR1 and CDR2: SEHNR, FQNEAQ (reference sequence). Trimming took 1 base from V and 2 from J, leaving 14 bases between them.

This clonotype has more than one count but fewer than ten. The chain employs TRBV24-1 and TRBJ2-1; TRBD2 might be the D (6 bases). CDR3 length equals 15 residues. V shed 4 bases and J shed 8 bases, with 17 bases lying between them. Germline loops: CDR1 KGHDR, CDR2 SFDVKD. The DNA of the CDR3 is TGTGCCACCAGTGACGGACCGGGACTCCGGGATGAGCAGTTCTTC. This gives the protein CATSDGPGLRDEQFF.

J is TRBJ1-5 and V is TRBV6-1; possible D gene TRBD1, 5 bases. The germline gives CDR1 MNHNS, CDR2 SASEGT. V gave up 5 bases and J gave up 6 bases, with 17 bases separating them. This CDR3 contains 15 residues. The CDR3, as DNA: TGTGCCAGCAGTCCGGGGCTCCCCCAAGGTCAGCCCCAGCATTTT. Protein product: CASSPGLPQGQPQHF.

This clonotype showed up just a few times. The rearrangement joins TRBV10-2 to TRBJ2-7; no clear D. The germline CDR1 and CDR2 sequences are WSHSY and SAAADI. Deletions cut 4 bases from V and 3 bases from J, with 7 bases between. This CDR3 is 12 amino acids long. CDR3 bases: TGCGCCAGCAGTGCAGAAAGCTACGAGCAGTACTTC. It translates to CASSAESYEQYF.

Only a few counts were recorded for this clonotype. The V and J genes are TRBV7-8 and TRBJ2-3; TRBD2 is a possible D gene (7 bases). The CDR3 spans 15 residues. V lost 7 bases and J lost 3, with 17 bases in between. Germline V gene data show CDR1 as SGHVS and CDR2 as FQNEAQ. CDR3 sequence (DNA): TGTGCCAGCACCCTGGGGGGGGGCCGAACAGATACGCAGTATTTT. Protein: CASTLGGGRTDTQYF.

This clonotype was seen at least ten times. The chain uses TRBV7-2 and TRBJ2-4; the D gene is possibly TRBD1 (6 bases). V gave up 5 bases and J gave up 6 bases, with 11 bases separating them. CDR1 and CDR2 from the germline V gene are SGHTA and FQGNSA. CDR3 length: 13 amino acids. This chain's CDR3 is CASSEGQLNIQYF. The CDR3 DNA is TGTGCCAGCAGCGAAGGACAGTTAAACATTCAGTACTTC.

The CDR3, as DNA: TGCGCCAGCAGCTTGCGTTCGAGCTCCTATAATTCACCCCTCCACTTT. Translating it yields CASSLRSSSYNSPLHF. The chain joins TRBV5-1 to TRBJ1-6; D is unclear. The CDR3 covers 16 residues. Trimming pared 1 base from V and 0 bases from J, leaving 8 bases between. CDR1 is SGHRS, CDR2 YFSETQ, per germline.

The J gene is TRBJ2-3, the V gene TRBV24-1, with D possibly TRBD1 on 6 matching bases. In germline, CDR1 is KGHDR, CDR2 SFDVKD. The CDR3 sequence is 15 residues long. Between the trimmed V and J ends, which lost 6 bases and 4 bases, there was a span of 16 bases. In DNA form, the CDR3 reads TGTGCCACCAGTAGGAGTGGTGGGGGCGCAGATACGCAGTATTTT. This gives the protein CATSRSGGGADTQYF.

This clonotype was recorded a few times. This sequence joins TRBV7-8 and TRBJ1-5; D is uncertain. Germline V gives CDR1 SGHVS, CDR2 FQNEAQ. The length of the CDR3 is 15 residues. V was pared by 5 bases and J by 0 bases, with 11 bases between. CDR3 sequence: CASSPLWDSNQPQHF. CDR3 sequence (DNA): TGTGCCAGCAGCCCCCTATGGGATAGCAATCAGCCCCAGCATTTT.

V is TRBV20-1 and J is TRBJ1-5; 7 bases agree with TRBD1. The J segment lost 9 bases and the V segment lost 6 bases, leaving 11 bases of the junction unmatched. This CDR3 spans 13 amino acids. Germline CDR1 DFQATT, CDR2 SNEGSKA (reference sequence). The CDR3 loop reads CSATRDSSRPQHF. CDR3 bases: TGCAGTGCAACCCGGGACAGTAGTCGGCCCCAGCATTTT.

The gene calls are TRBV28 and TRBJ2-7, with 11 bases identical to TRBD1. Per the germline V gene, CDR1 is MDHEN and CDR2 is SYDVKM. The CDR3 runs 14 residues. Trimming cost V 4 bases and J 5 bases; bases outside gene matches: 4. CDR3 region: CASSWGQGDHEQYF. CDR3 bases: TGTGCCAGCAGTTGGGGACAGGGGGACCACGAGCAGTACTTC. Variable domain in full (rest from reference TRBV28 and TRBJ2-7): DVKVTQSSRYLVKRTGEKVFLECVQDMDHENMFWYRQDPGLGLRLIYFSYDVKMKEKGDIPEGYSVSREKKERFSLILESASTNQTSMYLCASSWGQGDHEQYFGPGTRLTVT.

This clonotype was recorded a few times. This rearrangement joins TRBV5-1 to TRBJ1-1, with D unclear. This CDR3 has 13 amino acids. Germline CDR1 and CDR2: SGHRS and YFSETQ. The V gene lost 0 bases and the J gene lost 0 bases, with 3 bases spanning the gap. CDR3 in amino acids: CASSLEVNTEAFF. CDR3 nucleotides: TGCGCCAGCAGCTTGGAGGTGAACACTGAAGCTTTCTTT.

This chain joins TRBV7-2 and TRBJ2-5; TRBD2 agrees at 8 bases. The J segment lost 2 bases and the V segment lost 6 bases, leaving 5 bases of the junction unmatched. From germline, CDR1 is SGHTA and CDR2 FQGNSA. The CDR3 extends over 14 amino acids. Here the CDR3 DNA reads TGTGCCAGCAGTCGTCCGGGGGGGCAAGAGACCCAGTACTTC. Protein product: CASSRPGGQETQYF. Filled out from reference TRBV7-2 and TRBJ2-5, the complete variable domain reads GAGVSQSPSNKVTEKGKDVELRCDPISGHTALYWYRQSLGQGLEFLIYFQGNSAPDKSGLPSDRFSAERTGGSVSTLTIQRTQQEDSAVYLCASSRPGGQETQYFGPGTRLLVL.

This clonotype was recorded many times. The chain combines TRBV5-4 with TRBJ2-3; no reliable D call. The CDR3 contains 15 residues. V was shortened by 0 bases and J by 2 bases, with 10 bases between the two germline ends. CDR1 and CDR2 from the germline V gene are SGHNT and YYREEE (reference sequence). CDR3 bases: TGTGCCAGCAGCTTGGCGTCTACCCACACAGATACGCAGTATTTT. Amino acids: CASSLASTHTDTQYF.

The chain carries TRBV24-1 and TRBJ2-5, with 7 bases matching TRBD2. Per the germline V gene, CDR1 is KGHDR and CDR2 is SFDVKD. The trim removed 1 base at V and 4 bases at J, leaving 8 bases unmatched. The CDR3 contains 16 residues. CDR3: CATSDFGLAEGETQYF. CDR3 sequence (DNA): TGTGCCACCAGTGATTTTGGGCTAGCGGAGGGAGAGACCCAGTACTTC.

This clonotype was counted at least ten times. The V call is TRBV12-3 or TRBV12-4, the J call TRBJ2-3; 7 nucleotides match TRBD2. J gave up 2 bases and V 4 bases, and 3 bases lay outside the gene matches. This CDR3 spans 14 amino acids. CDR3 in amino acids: CASSWEGLTDTQYF. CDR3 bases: TGTGCCAGCAGTTGGGAGGGACTCACAGATACGCAGTATTTT.

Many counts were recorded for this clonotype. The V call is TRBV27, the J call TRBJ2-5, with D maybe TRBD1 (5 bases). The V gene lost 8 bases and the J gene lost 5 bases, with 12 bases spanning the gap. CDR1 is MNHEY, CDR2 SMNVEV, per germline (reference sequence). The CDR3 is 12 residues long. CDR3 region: CASASKGETQYF. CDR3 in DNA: TGTGCCAGCGCCTCCAAGGGGGAGACCCAGTACTTC.

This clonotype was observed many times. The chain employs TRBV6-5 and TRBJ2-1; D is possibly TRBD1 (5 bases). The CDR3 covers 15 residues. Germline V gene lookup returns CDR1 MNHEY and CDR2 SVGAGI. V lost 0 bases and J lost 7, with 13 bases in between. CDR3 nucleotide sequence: TGTGCCAGCAGTTACTCGGCCAGGGTTAGAAATGAGCAGTTCTTC. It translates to CASSYSARVRNEQFF.

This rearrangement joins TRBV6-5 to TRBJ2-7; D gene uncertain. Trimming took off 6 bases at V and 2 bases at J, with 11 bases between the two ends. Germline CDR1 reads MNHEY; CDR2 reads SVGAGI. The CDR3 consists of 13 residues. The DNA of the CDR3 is TGTGCCAGCAGCCCCGGCATAACCTACGAGCAGTACGTC. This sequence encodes CASSPGITYEQYV.